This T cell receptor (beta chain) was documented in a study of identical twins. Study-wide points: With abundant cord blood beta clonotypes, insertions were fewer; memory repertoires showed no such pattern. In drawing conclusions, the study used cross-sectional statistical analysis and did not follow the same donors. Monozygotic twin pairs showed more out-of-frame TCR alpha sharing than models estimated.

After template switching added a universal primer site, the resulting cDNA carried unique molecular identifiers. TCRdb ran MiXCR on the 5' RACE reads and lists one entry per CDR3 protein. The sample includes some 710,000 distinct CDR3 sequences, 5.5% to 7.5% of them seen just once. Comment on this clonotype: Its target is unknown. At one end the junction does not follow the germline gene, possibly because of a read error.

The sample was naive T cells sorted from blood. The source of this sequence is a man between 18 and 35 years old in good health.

The CDR3 sequence is CASRSSSGSTIYF. DNA for the CDR3: TGTGCCAGCCGAAGCTCCTCTGGAAGCACCATATATTTT. V is TRBV27 and J is TRBJ1-3; no firm D call. Germline V gene sequence: CDR1 MNHEY, CDR2 SMNVEV (reference sequence). The CDR3 length is 13 residues.